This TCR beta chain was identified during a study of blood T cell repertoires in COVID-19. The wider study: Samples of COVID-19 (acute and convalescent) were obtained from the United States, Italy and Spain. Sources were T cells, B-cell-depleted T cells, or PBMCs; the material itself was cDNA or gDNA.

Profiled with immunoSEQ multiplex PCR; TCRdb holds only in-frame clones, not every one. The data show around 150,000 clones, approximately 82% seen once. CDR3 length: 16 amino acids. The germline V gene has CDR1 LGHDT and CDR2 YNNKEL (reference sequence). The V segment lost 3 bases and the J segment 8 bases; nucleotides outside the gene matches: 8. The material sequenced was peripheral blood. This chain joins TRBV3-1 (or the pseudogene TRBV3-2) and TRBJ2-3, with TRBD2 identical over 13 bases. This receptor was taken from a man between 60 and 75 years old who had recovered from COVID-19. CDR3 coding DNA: TGTGCCAGCAGCCAGGGACTAGCGGGGACTAGCGGTACGCAGTATTTT. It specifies CASSQGLAGTSGTQYF.